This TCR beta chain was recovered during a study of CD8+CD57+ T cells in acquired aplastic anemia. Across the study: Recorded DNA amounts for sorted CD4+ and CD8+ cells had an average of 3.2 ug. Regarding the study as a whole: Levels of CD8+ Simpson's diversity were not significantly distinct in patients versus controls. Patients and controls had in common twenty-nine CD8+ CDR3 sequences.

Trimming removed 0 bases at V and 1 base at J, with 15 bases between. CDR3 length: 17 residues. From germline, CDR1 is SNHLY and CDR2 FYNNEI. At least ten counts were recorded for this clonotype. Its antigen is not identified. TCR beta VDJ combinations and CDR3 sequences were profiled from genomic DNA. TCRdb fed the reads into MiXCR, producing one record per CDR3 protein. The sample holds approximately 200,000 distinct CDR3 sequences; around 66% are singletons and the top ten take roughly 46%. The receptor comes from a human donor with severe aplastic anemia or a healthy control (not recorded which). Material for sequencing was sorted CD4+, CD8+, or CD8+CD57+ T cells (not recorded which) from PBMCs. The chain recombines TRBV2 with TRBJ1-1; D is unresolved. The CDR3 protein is CASSEAPLKSPNTEAFF. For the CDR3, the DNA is TGTGCCAGCAGTGAAGCCCCCCTAAAGAGCCCGAACACTGAAGCTTTCTTT. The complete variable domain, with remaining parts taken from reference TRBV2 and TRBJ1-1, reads EPEVTQTPSHQVTQMGQEVILRCVPISNHLYFYWYRQILGQKVEFLVSFYNNEISEKSEIFDDQFSVERPDGSNFTLKIRSTKLEDSAMYFCASSEAPLKSPNTEAFFGQGTRLTVV.